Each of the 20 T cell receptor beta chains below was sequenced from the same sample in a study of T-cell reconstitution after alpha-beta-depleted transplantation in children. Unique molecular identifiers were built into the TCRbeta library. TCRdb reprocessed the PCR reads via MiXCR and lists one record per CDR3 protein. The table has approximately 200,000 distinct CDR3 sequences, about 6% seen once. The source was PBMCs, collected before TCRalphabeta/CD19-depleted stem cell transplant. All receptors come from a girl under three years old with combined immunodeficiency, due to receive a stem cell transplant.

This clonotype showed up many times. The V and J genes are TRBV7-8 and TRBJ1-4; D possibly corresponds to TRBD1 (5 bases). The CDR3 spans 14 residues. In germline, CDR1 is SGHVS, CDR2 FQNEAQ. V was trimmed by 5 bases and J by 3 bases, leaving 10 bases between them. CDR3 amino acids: CASSQGGANEKLFF. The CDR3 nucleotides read TGTGCCAGCAGCCAGGGAGGGGCTAATGAAAAACTGTTTTTT. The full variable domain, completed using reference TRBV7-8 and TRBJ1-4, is GAGVSQSPRYKVAKRGQDVALRCDPISGHVSLFWYQQALGQGPEFLTYFQNEAQLDKSGLPSDRFFAERPEGSVSTLKIQRTQQEDSAVYLCASSQGGANEKLFFGSGTQLSVL.

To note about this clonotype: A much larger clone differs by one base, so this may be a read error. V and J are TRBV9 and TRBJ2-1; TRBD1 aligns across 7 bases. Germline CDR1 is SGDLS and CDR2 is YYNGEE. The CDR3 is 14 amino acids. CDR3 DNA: TGTGCCAGCACCGTAGGGGGACAGTTCAATGAGCAGTTCTTC. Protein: CASTVGGQFNEQFF.

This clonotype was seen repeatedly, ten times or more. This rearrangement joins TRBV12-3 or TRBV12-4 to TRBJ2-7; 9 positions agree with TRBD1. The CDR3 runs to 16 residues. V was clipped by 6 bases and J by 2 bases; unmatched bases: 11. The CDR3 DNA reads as TGTGCCAGCAGCCCGGGGACAGGGACCGTCACCTACGAGCAGTACTTC. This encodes CASSPGTGTVTYEQYF.

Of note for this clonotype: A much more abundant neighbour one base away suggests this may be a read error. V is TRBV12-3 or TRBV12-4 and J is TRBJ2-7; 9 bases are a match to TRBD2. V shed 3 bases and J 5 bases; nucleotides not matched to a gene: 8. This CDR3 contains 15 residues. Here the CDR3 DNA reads TGTGCCAGCAGTTTCGCAGGACTAGCGATCCACGAGCAGTACTTC. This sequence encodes CASSFAGLAIHEQYF.

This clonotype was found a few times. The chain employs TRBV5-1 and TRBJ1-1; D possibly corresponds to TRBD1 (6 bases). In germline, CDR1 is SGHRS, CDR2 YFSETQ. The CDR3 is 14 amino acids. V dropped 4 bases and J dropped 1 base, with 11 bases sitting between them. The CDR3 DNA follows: TGCGCCAGCAGCGGAATACAGGGGAACACTGAAGCTTTCTTT. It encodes CASSGIQGNTEAFF.

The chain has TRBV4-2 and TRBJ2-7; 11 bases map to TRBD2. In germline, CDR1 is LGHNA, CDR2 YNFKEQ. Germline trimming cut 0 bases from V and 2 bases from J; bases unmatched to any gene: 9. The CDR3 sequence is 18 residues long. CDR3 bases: TGTGCCAGCAGCCAAGACCGCCTCACTAGCGGGAGTCCCTACGAGCAGTACTTC. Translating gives CASSQDRLTSGSPYEQYF.

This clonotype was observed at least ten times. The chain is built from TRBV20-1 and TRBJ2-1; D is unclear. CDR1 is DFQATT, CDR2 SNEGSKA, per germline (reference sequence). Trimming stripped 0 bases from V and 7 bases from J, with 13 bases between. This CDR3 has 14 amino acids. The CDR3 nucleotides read TGCAGTGCTAGAGATCGGAGATTCTGGAATGAGCAGTTCTTC. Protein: CSARDRRFWNEQFF.

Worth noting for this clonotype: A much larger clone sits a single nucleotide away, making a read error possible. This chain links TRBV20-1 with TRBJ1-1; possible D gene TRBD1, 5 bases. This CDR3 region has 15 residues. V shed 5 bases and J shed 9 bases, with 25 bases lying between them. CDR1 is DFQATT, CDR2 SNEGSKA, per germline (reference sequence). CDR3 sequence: CSASSWLVDSPKAFF. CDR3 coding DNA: TGCAGTGCTTCATCGTGGCTCGTAGACAGCCCCAAAGCTTTCTTT.

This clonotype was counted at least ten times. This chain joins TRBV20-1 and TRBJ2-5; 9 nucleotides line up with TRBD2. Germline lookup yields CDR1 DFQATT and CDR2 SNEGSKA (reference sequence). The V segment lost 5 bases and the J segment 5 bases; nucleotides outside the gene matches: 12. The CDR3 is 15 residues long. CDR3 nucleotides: TGCAGTGCTGTATCGCTAGCGGGAAGCTTGGAGACCCAGTACTTC. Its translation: CSAVSLAGSLETQYF.

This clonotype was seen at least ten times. CDR3 nucleotide sequence: TGTGCCAGCACGTGGGGGCCAGGAGAGACCCAGTACTTC. This translates into CASTWGPGETQYF. The chain recombines TRBV12-3 or TRBV12-4 with TRBJ2-5; D might be TRBD1 (6 bases). V was clipped by 7 bases and J by 4 bases, with 13 bases between them. CDR3 length: 13 residues.

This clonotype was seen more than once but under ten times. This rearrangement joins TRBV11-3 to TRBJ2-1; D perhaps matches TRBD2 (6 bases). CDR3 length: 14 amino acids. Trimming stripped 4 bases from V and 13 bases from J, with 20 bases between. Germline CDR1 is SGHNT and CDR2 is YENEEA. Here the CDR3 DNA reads TGTGCCAGCAGCTCAGCCACCCCGGCGGGGAAACAGTTCTTC. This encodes CASSSATPAGKQFF. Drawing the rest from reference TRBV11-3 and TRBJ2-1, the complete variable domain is EAGVVQSPRYKIIEKKQPVAFWCNPISGHNTLYWYLQNLGQGPELLIRYENEEAVDDSQLPKDRFSAERLKGVDSTLKIQPAELGDSAVYLCASSSATPAGKQFFGPGTRLTVL.

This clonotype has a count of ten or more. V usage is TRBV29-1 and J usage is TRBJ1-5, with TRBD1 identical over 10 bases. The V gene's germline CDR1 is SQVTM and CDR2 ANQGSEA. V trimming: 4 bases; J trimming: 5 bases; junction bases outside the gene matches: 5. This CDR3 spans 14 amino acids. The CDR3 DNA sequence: TGCAGCGTTGTTATGGGACAGGGGTATCAGCCCCAGCATTTT. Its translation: CSVVMGQGYQPQHF.

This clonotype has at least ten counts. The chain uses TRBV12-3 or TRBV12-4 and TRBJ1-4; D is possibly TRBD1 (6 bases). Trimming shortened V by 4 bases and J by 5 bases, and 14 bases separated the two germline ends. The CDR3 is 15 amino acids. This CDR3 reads CASSSTSGTNEKLFF. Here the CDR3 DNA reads TGTGCCAGCAGTTCAACGTCCGGGACAAATGAAAAACTGTTTTTT.

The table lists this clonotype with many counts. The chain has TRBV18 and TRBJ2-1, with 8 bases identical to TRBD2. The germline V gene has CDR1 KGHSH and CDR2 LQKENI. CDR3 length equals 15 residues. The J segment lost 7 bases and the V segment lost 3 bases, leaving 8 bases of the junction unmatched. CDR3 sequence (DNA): TGTGCCAGCTCACCCGCGGGACTAGGTGTTAATGAGCAGTTCTTC. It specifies CASSPAGLGVNEQFF.

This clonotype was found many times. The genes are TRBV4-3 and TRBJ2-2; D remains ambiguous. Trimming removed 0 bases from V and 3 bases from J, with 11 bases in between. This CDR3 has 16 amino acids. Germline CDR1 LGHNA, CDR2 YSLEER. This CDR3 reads CASSQEKYPYTGELFF. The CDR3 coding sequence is TGCGCCAGCAGCCAAGAAAAATACCCGTACACCGGGGAGCTGTTTTTT.

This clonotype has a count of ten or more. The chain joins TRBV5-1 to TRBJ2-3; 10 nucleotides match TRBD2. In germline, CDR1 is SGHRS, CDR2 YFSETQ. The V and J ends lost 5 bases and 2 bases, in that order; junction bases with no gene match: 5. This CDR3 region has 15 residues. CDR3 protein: CASRIAGGHTDTQYF. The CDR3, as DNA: TGCGCCAGCAGAATAGCGGGGGGCCACACAGATACGCAGTATTTT.

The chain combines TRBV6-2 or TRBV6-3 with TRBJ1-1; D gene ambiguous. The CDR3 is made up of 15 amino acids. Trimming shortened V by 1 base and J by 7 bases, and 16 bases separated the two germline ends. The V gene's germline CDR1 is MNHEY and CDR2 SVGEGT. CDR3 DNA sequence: TGTGCCAGCAGTTACTTTCCGGGGAAGAAGGATGAAGCTTTCTTT. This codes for CASSYFPGKKDEAFF.

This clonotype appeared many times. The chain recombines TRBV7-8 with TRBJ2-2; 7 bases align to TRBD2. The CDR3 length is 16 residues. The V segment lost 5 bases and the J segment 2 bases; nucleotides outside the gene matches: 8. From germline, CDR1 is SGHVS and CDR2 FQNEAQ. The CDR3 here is CASSRISGVNTGELFF. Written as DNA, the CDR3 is TGTGCCAGCAGCCGGATCAGCGGGGTCAACACCGGGGAGCTGTTTTTT.

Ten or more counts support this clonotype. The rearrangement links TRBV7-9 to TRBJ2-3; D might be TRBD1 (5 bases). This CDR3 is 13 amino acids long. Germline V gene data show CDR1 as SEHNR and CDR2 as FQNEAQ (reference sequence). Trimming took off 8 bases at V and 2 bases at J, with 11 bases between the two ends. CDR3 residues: CASGARATDTQYF. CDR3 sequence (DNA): TGTGCCAGCGGGGCCAGGGCCACAGATACGCAGTATTTT. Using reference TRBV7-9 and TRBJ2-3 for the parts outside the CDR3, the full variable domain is DTGVSQNPRHKITKRGQNVTFRCDPISEHNRLYWYRQTLGQGPEFLTYFQNEAQLEKSRLLSDRFSAERPKGSFSTLEIQRTEQGDSAMYLCASGARATDTQYFGPGTRLTVL.

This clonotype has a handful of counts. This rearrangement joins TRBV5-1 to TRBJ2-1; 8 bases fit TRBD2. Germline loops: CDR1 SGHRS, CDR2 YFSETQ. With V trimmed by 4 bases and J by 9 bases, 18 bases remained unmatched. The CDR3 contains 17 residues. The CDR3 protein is CASSPPGMAGGATEQFF. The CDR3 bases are TGCGCCAGCAGCCCCCCCGGGATGGCGGGAGGTGCTACTGAGCAGTTCTTC. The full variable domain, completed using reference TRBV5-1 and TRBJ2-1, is KAGVTQTPRYLIKTRGQQVTLSCSPISGHRSVSWYQQTPGQGLQFLFEYFSETQRNKGNFPGRFSGRQFSNSRSEMNVSTLELGDSALYLCASSPPGMAGGATEQFFGPGTRLTVL.